A selection of T cell receptor beta chains follows, all from one sample in a study of OX40 agonist ivuxolimab in advanced cancers. Assay used: immunoSEQ multiplex PCR; TCRdb lists only in-frame clones, some missing. The table records around 58,000 clones, 80% to 85% of them present only once. The sample consisted of CD4+ or CD8+ T cells sorted from blood, taken in a trial of the OX40 agonist ivuxolimab. Every receptor here comes from an adult with an advanced solid tumor such as melanoma, head and neck, liver or kidney cancer. Each CDR3 is given with its conserved first and last residue. Fields, in order: D gene, V gene, J gene, clone size, CDR3 protein. D genes are given only for firm matches. A row's size may be missing; if present it is once, few, many or a size class.

>TRBD1|TRBV18|TRBJ2-5|-
CASSPQTGAPSETQYF
>TRBD1|TRBV14|TRBJ1-5|-
CASSQWDRVRNQPQHF
>TRBD1|TRBV28|TRBJ1-2|-
CASSLYSTGDKRSNYGYTF
>-|TRBV6-5|TRBJ2-2|-
CASSYKYANTGELFF
>-|TRBV10-3|TRBJ2-3|-
CAISLQGRTDTQYF
>TRBD2|TRBV9|TRBJ2-1|-
CASSRTSGGYNEQFF
>-|TRBV6-1|TRBJ1-4|-
CASSDPGGQENEKLFF
>-|TRBV6-6|TRBJ1-3|once
CASSSLGPGNTIYF
>-|TRBV15|TRBJ1-1|-
CATSRDSLNRQNTEAFF
>-|TRBV29-1|TRBJ1-4|-
CSVKISGNEKLFF
>TRBD1|TRBV9|TRBJ1-4|-
CASSPRDRPLGTNEKLFF
>-|TRBV4-2|TRBJ1-5|-
CASSQDELSNQPQHF
>-|TRBV4-1|TRBJ2-7|-
CASSPGLKSYEQYF
>-|TRBV5-1|TRBJ2-5|-
CASSIERGEETQYF
>-|TRBV30|TRBJ1-1|-
CAWSVRGAKAFF
>TRBD1|TRBV19|TRBJ1-1|-
CASRTGTGSRTEAFF
>-|TRBV18|TRBJ2-1|-
CASSPSASGTATYNEQFF
>TRBD2|TRBV7-8|TRBJ2-1|-
CASSHGLGPYNEQFF
>-|TRBV2|TRBJ1-1|-
CASTGQTNTEAFF
>TRBD1|TRBV6-6|TRBJ1-4|-
CASNDQGANEKLFF
>-|TRBV7-8|TRBJ2-3|-
CASSDSTDTQYF
>TRBD1|TRBV6-5|TRBJ1-2|-
CATFTAGGDGYTF
>TRBD2|TRBV6-4|TRBJ2-1|-
CASSSSGGPRSSYNEQFF
>-|TRBV27|TRBJ2-7|-
CASSFGHTAYEQYF
>-|TRBV30|TRBJ1-1|-
CAWSVRWRAGDTEAFF
>-|TRBV18|TRBJ2-7|once
CASSPPVGEQYF
>-|TRBV6-4|TRBJ1-1|-
CASSEEVYTEAFF
>-|TRBV9|TRBJ2-2|-
CASSARVYTGELFF
>TRBD1|TRBV5-1|TRBJ2-7|-
CASSRTGAVEQYF
>-|TRBV30|TRBJ1-3|-
CAWSGPLESIF
>TRBD2|TRBV23-1|TRBJ2-7|-
CASSPRDSLCLAGIYEQYF
>-|TRBV6-5|TRBJ1-1|once
CASSYSGASYTEAFF
>TRBD1|TRBV5-1|TRBJ1-4|-
CASSLEGQVGEKLFF
>TRBD1|TRBV4-2|TRBJ1-4|once
CASSQAPGQGFQKLFF
>-|TRBV7-9|TRBJ1-1|-
CASSLVTGSTEAFF
>-|TRBV30|TRBJ1-1|-
CAWSVGQFTTEAFF
>TRBD2|TRBV9|TRBJ2-2|-
CASSVGIAGGSGELFF
>TRBD1|TRBV28|TRBJ1-2|-
CASGDRGYGYTF
>-|TRBV7-9|TRBJ1-1|-
CASSLNTPNTEAFF
>TRBD2|TRBV10-1|TRBJ2-7|-
CASSGSGGPYEQYF
>TRBD2|TRBV5-1|TRBJ2-7|-
CANSSSGGSYEQYF
>TRBD2|TRBV5-6|TRBJ2-2|-
CASSWVSGRTGELFF
>TRBD1|TRBV19|TRBJ1-4|few
CASRPHRQGASEKLFF
>-|TRBV11-2|TRBJ2-6|-
CASSLWTAGANVLTF
>-|TRBV30|TRBJ1-1|-
CAWSVTAKGPNTEAFF
>-|TRBV5-1|TRBJ1-4|-
CASSSGLINEKLFF
>-|TRBV14|TRBJ1-5|-
CASSRLDVGDQPQHF
>TRBD2|TRBV19|TRBJ2-3|-
CASGTSGGATQYF
>TRBD2|TRBV5-1|TRBJ2-1|-
CASSLTTSGHLNEQFF
>-|TRBV19|TRBJ2-5|-
CASSSDRPRGTQYF
>-|TRBV4-2|TRBJ2-3|once
CASSQEGKTLVSTDTQYF